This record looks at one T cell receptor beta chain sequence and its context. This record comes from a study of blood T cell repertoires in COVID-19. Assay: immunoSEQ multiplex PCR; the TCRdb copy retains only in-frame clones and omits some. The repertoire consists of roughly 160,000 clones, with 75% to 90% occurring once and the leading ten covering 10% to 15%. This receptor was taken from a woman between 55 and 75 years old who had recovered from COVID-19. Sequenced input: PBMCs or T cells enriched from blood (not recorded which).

The DNA of the CDR3 is TGTGCCAGCTCGGGACGGGGGGTAATTTGGGATGGCTACACCTTC. This gives the protein CASSGRGVIWDGYTF. This chain uses TRBV25-1 with TRBJ1-2; a possible D gene is TRBD1 (5 bases). The CDR3 totals 15 residues. CDR1 and CDR2 (germline): MGHDK, SYGVNS. Trimming stripped 8 bases from V and 6 bases from J, with 22 bases between.